The source of this TCR beta chain is a study of T-cell reconstitution after alpha-beta-depleted transplantation in children. The CDR3 consists of 14 residues. Between the trimmed V and J ends, which lost 1 base and 0 bases, there was a span of 4 bases. Germline V CDR1 and CDR2: SQVTM, ANQGSEA. Unique molecular identifiers were incorporated into the prepared TCRbeta library. TCRdb re-called the PCR reads with MiXCR, one entry per CDR3 protein. The sample includes 640,000 or so distinct CDR3 sequences, 16% of them seen just once. This clonotype was observed many times. Sequences were derived from PBMCs from the stem cell graft donor, sampled from the stem cell graft. This clonotype was obtained from a human donor who donated a stem cell graft to a child with acute myeloid leukemia. This chain uses TRBV29-1 with TRBJ2-6; no firm D call. CDR3 nucleotide sequence: TGCAGCGTTGAAGCCGGCTCTGGGGCCAACGTCCTGACTTTC. Translation gives CSVEAGSGANVLTF.